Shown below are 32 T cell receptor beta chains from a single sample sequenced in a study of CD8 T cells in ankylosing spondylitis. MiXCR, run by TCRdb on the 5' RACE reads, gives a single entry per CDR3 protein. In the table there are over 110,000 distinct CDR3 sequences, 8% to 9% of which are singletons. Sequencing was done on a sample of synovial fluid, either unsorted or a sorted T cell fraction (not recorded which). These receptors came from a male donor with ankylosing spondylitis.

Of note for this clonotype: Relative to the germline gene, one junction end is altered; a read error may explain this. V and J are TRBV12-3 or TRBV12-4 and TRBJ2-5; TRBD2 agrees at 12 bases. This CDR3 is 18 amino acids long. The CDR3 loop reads CAISKGLAGNPAQETQYF. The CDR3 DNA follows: TGTGCCATCAGTAAAGGACTAGCGGGAAACCCTGCCCAAGAGACCCAGTACTTC.

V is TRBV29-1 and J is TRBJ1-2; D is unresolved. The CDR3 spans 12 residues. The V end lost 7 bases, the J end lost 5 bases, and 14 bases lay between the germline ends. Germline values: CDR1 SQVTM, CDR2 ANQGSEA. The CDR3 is CSALHGTYGYTF. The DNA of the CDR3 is TGCAGCGCTTTACACGGTACTTATGGCTACACCTTC. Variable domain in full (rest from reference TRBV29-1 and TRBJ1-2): SAVISQKPSRDICQRGTSLTIQCQVDSQVTMMFWYRQQPGQSLTLIATANQGSEATYESGFVIDKFPISRPNLTFSTLTVSNMSPEDSSIYLCSALHGTYGYTFGSGTRLTVV.

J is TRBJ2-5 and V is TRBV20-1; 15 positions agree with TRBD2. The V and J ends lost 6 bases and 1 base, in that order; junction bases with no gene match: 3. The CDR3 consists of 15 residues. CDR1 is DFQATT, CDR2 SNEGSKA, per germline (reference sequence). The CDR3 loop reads CSAGLAGGAQETQYF. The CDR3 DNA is TGCAGTGCGGGACTAGCGGGGGGTGCCCAAGAGACCCAGTACTTC.

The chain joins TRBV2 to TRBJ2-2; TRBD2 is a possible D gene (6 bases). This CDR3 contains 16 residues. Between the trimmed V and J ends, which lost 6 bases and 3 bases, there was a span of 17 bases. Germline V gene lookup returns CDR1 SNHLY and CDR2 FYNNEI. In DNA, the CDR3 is TGTGCCAGCAGGGCCCGGGGGAATCGTTACACCGGGGAGCTGTTTTTT. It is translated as CASRARGNRYTGELFF.

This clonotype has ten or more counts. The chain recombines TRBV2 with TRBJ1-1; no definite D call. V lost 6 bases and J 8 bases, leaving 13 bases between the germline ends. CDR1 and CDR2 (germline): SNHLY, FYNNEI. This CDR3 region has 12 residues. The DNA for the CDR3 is TGTGCCAGCAGGCCGAGATGGACCGAAGCTTTCTTT. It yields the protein CASRPRWTEAFF.

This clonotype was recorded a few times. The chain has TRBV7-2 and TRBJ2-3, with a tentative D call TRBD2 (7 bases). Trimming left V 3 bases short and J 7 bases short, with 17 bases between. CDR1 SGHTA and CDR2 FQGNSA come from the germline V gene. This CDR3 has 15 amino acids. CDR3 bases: TGTGCCAGCAGCTTTATCACGGGGGGCGCGAATACGCAGTATTTT. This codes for CASSFITGGANTQYF.

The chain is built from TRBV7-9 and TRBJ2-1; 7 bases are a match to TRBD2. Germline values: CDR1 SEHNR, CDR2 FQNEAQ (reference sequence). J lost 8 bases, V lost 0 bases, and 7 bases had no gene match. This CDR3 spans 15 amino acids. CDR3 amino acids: CASSLAGPAGDEQFF. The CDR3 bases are TGTGCCAGCAGCTTAGCCGGTCCGGCGGGGGATGAGCAGTTCTTC. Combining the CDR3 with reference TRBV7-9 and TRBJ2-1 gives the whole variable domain DTGVSQNPRHKITKRGQNVTFRCDPISEHNRLYWYRQTLGQGPEFLTYFQNEAQLEKSRLLSDRFSAERPKGSFSTLEIQRTEQGDSAMYLCASSLAGPAGDEQFFGPGTRLTVL.

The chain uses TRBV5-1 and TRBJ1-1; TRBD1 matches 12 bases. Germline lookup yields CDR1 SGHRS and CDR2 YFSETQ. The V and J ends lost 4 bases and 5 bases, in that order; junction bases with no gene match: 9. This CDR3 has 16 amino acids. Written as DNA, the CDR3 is TGCGCCAGCAGCCCCGGGACAGGGGGCCTGGGGACTGAAGCTTTCTTT. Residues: CASSPGTGGLGTEAFF.

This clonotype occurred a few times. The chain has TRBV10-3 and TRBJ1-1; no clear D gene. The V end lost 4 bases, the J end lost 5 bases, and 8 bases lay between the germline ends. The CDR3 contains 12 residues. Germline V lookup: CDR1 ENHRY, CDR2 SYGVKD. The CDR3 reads CAISAWGTEAFF. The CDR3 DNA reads TGTGCCATCAGTGCTTGGGGAACTGAAGCTTTCTTT.

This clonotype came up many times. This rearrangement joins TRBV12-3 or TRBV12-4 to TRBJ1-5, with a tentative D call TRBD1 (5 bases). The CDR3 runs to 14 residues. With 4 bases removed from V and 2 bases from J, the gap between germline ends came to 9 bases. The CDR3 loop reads CASSWGGGNQPQHF. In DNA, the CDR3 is TGTGCCAGCAGTTGGGGGGGGGGCAATCAGCCCCAGCATTTT.

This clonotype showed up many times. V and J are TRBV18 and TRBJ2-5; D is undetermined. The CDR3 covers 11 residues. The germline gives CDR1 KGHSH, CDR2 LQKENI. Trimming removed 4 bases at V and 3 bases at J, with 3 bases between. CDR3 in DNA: TGTGCCAGCTCACGTGAAGAGACCCAGTACTTC. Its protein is CASSREETQYF.

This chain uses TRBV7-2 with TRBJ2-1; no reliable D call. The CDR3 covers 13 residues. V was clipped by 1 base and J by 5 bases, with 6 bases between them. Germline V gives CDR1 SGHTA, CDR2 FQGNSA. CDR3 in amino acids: CASSLVKDNEQFF. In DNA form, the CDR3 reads TGTGCCAGCAGCTTAGTCAAAGACAATGAGCAGTTCTTC.

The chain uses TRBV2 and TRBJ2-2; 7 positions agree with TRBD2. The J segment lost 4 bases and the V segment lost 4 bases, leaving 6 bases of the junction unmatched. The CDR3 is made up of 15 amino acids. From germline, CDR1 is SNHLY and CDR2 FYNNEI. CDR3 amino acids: CASSGASGSTGELFF. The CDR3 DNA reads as TGTGCCAGCAGTGGGGCTAGCGGATCCACCGGGGAGCTGTTTTTT.

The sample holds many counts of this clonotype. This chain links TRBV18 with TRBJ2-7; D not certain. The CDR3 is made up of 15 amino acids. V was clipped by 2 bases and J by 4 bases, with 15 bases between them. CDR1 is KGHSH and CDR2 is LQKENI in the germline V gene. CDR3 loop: CASSPLASGQYEQYF. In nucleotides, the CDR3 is TGTGCCAGCTCACCATTGGCCAGTGGCCAATACGAGCAGTACTTC. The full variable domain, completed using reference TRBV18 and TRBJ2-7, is NAGVMQNPRHLVRRRGQEARLRCSPMKGHSHVYWYRQLPEEGLKFMVYLQKENIIDESGMPKERFSAEFPKEGPSILRIQQVVRGDSAAYFCASSPLASGQYEQYFGPGTRLTVT.

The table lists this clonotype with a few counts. CDR3 sequence reads: CASSLGGLAGGREQYF. CDR3 nucleotides: TGTGCCAGCAGCTTAGGGGGACTAGCGGGAGGAAGGGAGCAGTACTTC. V usage is TRBV7-2 and J usage is TRBJ2-7, with 15 bases aligning to TRBD2. Germline V CDR1 and CDR2: SGHTA, FQGNSA. J was trimmed by 7 bases and V by 1 base; bases with no gene match: 5. This CDR3 has 16 residues.

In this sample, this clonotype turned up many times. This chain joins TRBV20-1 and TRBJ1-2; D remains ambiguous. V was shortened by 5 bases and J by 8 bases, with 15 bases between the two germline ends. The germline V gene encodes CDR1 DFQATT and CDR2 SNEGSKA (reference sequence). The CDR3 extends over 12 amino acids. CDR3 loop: CSAPLGFGGYTF. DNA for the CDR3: TGCAGTGCTCCCCTGGGGTTTGGCGGCTACACCTTC.

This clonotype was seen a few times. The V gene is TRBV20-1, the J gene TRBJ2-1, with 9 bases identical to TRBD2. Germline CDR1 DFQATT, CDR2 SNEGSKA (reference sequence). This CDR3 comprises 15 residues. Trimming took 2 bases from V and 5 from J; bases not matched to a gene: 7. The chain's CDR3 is CSARILAGTDNEQFF. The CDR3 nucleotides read TGCAGTGCTAGAATCCTAGCGGGGACGGACAATGAGCAGTTCTTC.

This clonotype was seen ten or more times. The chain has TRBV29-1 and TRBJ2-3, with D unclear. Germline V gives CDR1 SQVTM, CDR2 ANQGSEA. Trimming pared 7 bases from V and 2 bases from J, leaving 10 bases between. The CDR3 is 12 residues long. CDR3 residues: CSAPQNTDTQYF. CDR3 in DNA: TGCAGCGCTCCCCAAAACACAGATACGCAGTATTTT.

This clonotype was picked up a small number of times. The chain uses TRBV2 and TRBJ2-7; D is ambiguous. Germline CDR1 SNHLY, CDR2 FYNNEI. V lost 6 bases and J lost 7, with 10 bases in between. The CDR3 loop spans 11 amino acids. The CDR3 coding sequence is TGTGCCAGCAGCCGTTTTACGGAGCAGTACTTC. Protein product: CASSRFTEQYF.

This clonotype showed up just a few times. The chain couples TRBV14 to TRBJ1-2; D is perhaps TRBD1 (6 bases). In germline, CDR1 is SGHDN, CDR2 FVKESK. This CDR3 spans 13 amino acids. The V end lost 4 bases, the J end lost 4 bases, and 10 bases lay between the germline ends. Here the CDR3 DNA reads TGTGCCAGCAGCCCCGACAGGACCTATGGCTACACCTTC. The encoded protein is CASSPDRTYGYTF. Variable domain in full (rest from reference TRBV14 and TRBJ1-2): EAGVTQFPSHSVIEKGQTVTLRCDPISGHDNLYWYRRVMGKEIKFLLHFVKESKQDESGMPNNRFLAERTGGTYSTLKVQPAELEDSGVYFCASSPDRTYGYTFGSGTRLTVV.

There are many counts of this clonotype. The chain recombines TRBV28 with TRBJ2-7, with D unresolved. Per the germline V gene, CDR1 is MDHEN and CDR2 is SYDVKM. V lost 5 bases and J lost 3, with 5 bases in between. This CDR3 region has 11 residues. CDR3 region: CASSRYYEQYF. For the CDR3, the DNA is TGTGCCAGCAGTCGATACTACGAGCAGTACTTC.

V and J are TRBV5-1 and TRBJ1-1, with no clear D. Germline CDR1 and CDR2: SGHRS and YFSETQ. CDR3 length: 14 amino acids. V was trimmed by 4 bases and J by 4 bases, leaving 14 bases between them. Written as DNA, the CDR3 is TGCGCCAGCAGCATCCAAGGAGAGTCCACTGAAGCTTTCTTT. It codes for CASSIQGESTEAFF.

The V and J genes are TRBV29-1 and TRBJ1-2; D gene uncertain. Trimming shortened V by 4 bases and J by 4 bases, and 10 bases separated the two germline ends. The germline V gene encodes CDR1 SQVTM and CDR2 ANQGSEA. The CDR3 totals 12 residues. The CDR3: CSVGPEAYGYTF. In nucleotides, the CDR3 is TGCAGCGTTGGGCCGGAAGCCTATGGCTACACCTTC.

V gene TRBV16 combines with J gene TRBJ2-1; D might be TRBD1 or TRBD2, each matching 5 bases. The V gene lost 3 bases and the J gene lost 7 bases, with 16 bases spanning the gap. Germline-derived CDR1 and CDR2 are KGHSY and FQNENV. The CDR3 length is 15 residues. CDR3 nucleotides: TGTGCCAGCAGCCAGATGAGGGGCTCCTTTAATGAGCAGTTCTTC. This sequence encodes CASSQMRGSFNEQFF.

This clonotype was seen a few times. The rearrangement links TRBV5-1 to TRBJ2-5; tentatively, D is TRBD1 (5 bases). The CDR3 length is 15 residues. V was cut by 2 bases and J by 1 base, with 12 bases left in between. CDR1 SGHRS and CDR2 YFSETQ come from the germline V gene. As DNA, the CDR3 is TGCGCCAGCAGCTTCGGCAGGGAACTCCAAGAGACCCAGTACTTC. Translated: CASSFGRELQETQYF.

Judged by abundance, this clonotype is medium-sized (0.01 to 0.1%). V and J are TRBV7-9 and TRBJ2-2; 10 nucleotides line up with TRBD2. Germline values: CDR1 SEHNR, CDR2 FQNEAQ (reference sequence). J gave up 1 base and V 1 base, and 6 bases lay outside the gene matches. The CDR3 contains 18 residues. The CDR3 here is CASSLGLAGVRNTGELFF. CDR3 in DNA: TGTGCCAGCAGCTTAGGGCTAGCGGGAGTAAGGAACACCGGGGAGCTGTTTTTT.

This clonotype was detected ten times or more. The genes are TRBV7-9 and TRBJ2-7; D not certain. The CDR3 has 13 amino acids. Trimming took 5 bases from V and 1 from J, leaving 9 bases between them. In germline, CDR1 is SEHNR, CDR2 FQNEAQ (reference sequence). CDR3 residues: CASSPDGSYEQYF. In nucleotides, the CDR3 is TGTGCCAGCAGCCCGGATGGGTCCTACGAGCAGTACTTC.

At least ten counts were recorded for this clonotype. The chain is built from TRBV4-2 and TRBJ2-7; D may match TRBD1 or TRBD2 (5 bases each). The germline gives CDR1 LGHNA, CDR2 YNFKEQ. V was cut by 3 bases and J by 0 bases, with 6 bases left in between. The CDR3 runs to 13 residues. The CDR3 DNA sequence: TGTGCCAGCAGCCAGGGGGTCTCCTACGAGCAGTACTTC. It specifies CASSQGVSYEQYF.

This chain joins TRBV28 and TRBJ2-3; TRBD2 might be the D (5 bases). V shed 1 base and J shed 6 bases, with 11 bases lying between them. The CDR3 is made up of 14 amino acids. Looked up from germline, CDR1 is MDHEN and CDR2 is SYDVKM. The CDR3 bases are TGTGCCAGCAGTTTATCCACCTCGGGGGATACGCAGTATTTT. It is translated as CASSLSTSGDTQYF.

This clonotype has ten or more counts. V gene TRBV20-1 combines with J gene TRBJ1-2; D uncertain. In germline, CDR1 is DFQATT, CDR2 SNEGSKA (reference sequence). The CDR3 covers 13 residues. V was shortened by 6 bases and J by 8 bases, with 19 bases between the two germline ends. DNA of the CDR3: TGCAGTGCCCGGACCCACACAGCGCGGGGCTACACCTTC. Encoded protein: CSARTHTARGYTF.

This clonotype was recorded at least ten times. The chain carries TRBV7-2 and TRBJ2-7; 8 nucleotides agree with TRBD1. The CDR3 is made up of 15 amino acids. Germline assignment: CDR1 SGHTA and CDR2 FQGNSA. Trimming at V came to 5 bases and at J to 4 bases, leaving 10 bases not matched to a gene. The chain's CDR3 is CASSRDHRGRYEQYF. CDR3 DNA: TGTGCCAGCAGCCGAGATCACAGGGGGAGGTACGAGCAGTACTTC.

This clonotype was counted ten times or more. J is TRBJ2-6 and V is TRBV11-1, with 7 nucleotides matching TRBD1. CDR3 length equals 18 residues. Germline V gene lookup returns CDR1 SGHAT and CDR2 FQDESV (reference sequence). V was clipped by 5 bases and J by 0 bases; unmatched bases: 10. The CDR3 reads CASSRYRQGSSGANVLTF. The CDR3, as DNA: TGTGCCAGCAGCCGGTACCGACAGGGTTCCTCTGGGGCCAACGTCCTGACTTTC.